This is a list of T cell receptor beta chains from one sample in a study of naive and memory T cell subsets. Via MiXCR, TCRdb re-called the 5' RACE reads, giving one row per CDR3 protein. Found here are about 32,000 distinct CDR3 sequences, approximately 15% of them singletons; the top ten hold 2% to 3%. The receptors were sampled from a female donor in good health. Each CDR3 is given with its conserved first and last residue.

v_gene	j_gene	CDR3aa
TRBV11-2	TRBJ1-2	CASSLGVQGNYGYTF
TRBV20-1	TRBJ1-5	CSARDGGDQPQHF
TRBV7-9	TRBJ2-7	CASSLGGQGNEQYF
TRBV11-3	TRBJ1-3	CASSLMDSSGNTIYF
TRBV6-6	TRBJ2-5	CASTPGSQETQYF
TRBV3-1	TRBJ2-1	CASRSDVVGEQFF
TRBV11-1	TRBJ2-2	CASRMSGGPTLPGELFF
TRBV20-1	TRBJ2-7	CSAREGNSYEQYF
TRBV12-5	TRBJ2-3	CASGTGLGGEGDTQYF
TRBV18	TRBJ2-7	CASSRESPYEQYF
TRBV10-3	TRBJ1-6	CAISDNEDSPLHF
TRBV2	TRBJ1-2	CASSDRAGGTGDTF
TRBV5-1	TRBJ1-1	CASSRLGTGPRRTEAFF
TRBV20-1	TRBJ2-1	CSARVVETSGGALNNNEQFF
TRBV11-3	TRBJ2-1	CASSYRRGDEQFF
TRBV5-1	TRBJ2-7	CASSLSPGQGAYEQYF
TRBV20-1	TRBJ1-5	CSARDRSLRNQPQHF
TRBV5-1	TRBJ2-3	CASTPGQGTDTQYF
TRBV6-5	TRBJ1-3	CASSYQAAGNTIYF
TRBV9	TRBJ2-7	CASSPRDGRYEQYF
TRBV20-1	TRBJ2-2	CSAAAYGAGNTGELFF
TRBV20-1	TRBJ2-1	CSASKTSGGEWHEQFF
TRBV20-1	TRBJ2-1	CSARELVNEQFF
TRBV6-5	TRBJ2-1	CASSIDRAKGLEFF
TRBV5-1	TRBJ1-4	CASSVQRQGRNEKLFF
TRBV20-1	TRBJ1-4	CSASGNEKLFF
TRBV12-3/TRBV12-4	TRBJ2-2	CASSSRGKGWAGELFF
TRBV29-1	TRBJ2-2	CIGAGGTGELFF
TRBV1	TRBJ2-1	CTSSQSDRLKKGNEQFF
TRBV6-5	TRBJ1-3	CASSTGSGNTIYF
TRBV29-1	TRBJ1-2	CSVDTQGLNYGYTF
TRBV7-2	TRBJ1-2	CASSLAARGYTF
TRBV6-6	TRBJ2-7	CASSYSLGGSHEQYF
TRBV7-2	TRBJ2-2	CASSLSGGGTGELFF
TRBV6-5	TRBJ2-1	CASSSSGGAYNEQFF